This record covers a single T cell receptor beta chain. The clone's antigen remains unknown. No quality values exist for individual bases; no much larger clone is one base distant. Healthy HIV-negative adults with no recently reported acute infections or vaccinations were included as donors. Every donor was a Caucasian adult living in Nashville, Tennessee, USA. Magnetic negative selection was used to enrich CD4+ T cells, after which naive cells were positively selected on CD45RA and the negative fraction became the memory subset. Blood was obtained by leukapheresis, after which PBMCs were separated by Ficoll-Histopaque density gradient centrifugation and cryopreserved in liquid nitrogen vapor phase. Analytical flow cytometry was used to check the purity and quantity of each magnetically sorted T cell population. From each sorted fraction, genomic DNA was isolated and quantified by UV absorbance on a Nanodrop 2000c.

TCR CDR3 regions were amplified from genomic DNA by multiplex PCR using the deep immunoSEQ assay. Extracted genomic DNA from each cell subset was distributed evenly across all wells of several immunoSEQ 96-well plates, and each plate was treated as a replicate. Each replicate PCR for sorted subsets received roughly 0.2 ug genomic DNA, equal to roughly 33,000 T cell genomes. Purified libraries were quantified with a Qubit 3.0 fluorometer, sized on a Bioanalyzer 2100, and re-quantified with the KAPA Library Quantification kit. Each immunoSEQ 96-well plate was sequenced on its own single-read 150-cycle Illumina NextSeq 550 flow cell. As for the original processing: Because the immunoSEQ output held only junctional sequences and lacked quality scores, the filtering could not match the filtering applied to full-length reads. Sequences were annotated with PyIR, a Python wrapper for IgBLAST v1.9, using IMGT germline references to assign V/J genes and CDR3. Reads were removed for weak V/J assignments (E-value above 1e-6), missing CDR3, stop codons, out-of-frame junctions, or ambiguous translated residues. V3J clonotypes were defined as sequences sharing an identical inferred V gene, J gene, and CDR3 amino acid sequence. To compute the percentage overlap between repertoires, the number of shared unique clonotypes was divided by the size of the smaller repertoire. Richness of each repertoire was evaluated using RTK rarefaction, the Chao1 estimator, and Recon v2.1 estimates of unobserved clonotypes. OLGA was used to compute generation probabilities for all TCRbeta clonotypes that the gDNA method yielded from a handful of donors. The clones in this table, taken by TCRdb from immuneACCESS, are in-frame only. Not every clone is retained; where verified, under half of the shortfall comes from an unresolved V gene, and the cause of the rest is unknown. V and J calls plus clone size are reproduced from that table; the DNA served to infer D and trimming. Within this sample are roughly 1,500,000 clones, with about 98.5% of them counted one time only. About 0.34% of the sample is taken by the ten largest.

Trimming takes 2 bases from V and 2 bases from J, and the germline ends sit 25 bases apart. According to the germline V gene (reference sequence), CDR1 reads SGHKS and CDR2 reads YYEKEE. The CDR3 spans 19 residues, from the cysteine through the phenylalanine. The sequence is cut down to CDR3 DNA, 57 bases in frame from base 1. This entry belongs to a study of shared clonotypes between healthy human individuals (dated by TCRdb to 2020 to 2021). About the investigation overall: The cohort included a few men and a couple of women between 18 and 49 years of age. To increase sequencing depth and limit assay-specific biases, TCR repertoire library preparation and sequencing were carried out by different laboratories using diverse techniques. Per donor, leukapheresis produced somewhere between about 0.85 and 8.9 billion PBMCs. For each donor, three plates each were used for CD4 naive and CD4 memory, two plates were used for CD8 naive, and one plate was used for CD8 memory. Blood TCR repertoires of a handful of healthy adults were deeply sequenced to estimate repertoire size and the extent of clonotype sharing between individuals. Paper-wide results and their limitations: Naive subsets generally had larger estimated clonotype richness than memory subsets did. Compared with non-shared clonotypes, the clonotypes found in all four sorted-subset donors had higher generation probabilities. The small number of donors limited the genetic and exposure-history diversity represented. Pairwise subsampling indicated that sequencing depth was expected to affect the degree of clonotype sharing among donors. Sharing across several donors was observed for about 5% of naive CD4, 3% to 4% of naive CD8, 2% to 2.5% of memory CD4, and around 0.4% of memory CD8 clonotypes. Incomplete sequencing was indicated by rarefaction of sorted-subset datasets, despite the large sequencing depth. Sampling was restricted to blood, and TCR repertoires in tissues likely differ from the TCR repertoires found in blood.

Specimen: naive CD4+ T cells sorted from blood. The cell subset or site label corresponds to: CD45RA+ positively selected. The chain is encoded by TRBV5-5 joined to TRBJ2-5, with a weak D call of TRBD1 (6 bases match). The TCR comes from a young man in good health. The bases are TGTGCCAGCAGCTTTGCCCGGGGATTTAGGCCAGGGGTTCAAGAGACCCAGTACTTC. Translation gives CASSFARGFRPGVQETQYF.